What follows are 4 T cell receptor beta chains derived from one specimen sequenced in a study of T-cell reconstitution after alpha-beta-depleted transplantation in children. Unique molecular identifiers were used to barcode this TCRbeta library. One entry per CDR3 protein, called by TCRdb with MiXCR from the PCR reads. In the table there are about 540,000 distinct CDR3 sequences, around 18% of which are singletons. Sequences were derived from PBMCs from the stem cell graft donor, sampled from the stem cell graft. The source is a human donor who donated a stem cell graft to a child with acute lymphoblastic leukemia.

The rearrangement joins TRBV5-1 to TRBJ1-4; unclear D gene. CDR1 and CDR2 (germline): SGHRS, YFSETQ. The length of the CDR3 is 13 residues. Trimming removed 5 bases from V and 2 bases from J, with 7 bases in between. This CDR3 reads CASSWITNEKLFF. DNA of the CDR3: TGCGCCAGCAGTTGGATTACTAATGAAAAACTGTTTTTT.

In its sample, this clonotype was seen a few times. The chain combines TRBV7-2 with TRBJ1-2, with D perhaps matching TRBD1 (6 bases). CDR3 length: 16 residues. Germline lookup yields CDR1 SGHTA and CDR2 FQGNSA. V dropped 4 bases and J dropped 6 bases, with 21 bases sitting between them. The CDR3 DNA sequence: TGTGCCAGCAGCTCCAACAGGGTCAGAGGTAGCAATGGCTACACCTTC. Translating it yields CASSSNRVRGSNGYTF. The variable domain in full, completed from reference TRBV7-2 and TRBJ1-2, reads GAGVSQSPSNKVTEKGKDVELRCDPISGHTALYWYRQSLGQGLEFLIYFQGNSAPDKSGLPSDRFSAERTGGSVSTLTIQRTQQEDSAVYLCASSSNRVRGSNGYTFGSGTRLTVV.

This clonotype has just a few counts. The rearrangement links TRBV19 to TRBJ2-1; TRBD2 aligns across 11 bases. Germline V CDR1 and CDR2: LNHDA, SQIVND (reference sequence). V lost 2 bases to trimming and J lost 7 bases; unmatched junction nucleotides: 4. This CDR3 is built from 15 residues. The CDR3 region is CASSITSGRRNEQFF. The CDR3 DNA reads TGTGCCAGTAGTATAACTAGCGGGAGAAGGAATGAGCAGTTCTTC.

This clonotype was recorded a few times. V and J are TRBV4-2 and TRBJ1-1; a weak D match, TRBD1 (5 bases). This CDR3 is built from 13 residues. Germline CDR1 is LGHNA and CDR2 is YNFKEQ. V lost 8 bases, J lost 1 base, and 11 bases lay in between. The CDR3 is CASLGQGNTEAFF. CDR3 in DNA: TGTGCCAGCCTCGGTCAGGGGAACACTGAAGCTTTCTTT.